The 17 T cell receptor beta chains presented below share a single source sample, sequenced in a study of CXCR3-negative and CXCR3-positive naive CD8 T cells. Study-wide findings and caveats: CXCR3-positive naive cells had TRB CDR3s that were more hydrophobic than CXCR3-negative naive cells had.

TRB cDNA was prepared as libraries by UMI-labeled 5' RACE. TCRdb re-called the 5' RACE reads and gives one entry per CDR3 protein, without DNA. The sample is made up of tens of thousands of distinct CDR3 sequences, and the top ten hold roughly 0.64% of it. These receptors have no known antigen. Specimen: naive CXCR3+ CD8+ T cells from blood. Subset meaning: CD45RO-CCR7+CD27+CD95- naive CD8+ T cells expressing CXCR3 (TNR3+). Receptors were obtained from a human donor in good health. Some clones in this sample may be carry-over from other donors' samples.

The chain recombines TRBV11-3 with TRBJ2-2; as DNA is missing, the TRBD1 call by TCRdb cannot be tested. Per the germline V gene, CDR1 is SGHNT and CDR2 is YENEEA. The CDR3 runs 12 residues. The CDR3 region is CASSVRDGKLFF.

This chain uses TRBV20-1 with TRBJ2-7; the TCRdb D gene call, TRBD2, has no DNA to confirm it. This CDR3 has 14 amino acids. Germline V gene data show CDR1 as DFQATT and CDR2 as SNEGSKA (reference sequence). The CDR3 sequence: CSAPPGLSFGEQYF.

This chain joins TRBV9 and TRBJ2-3; the TCRdb D gene call, TRBD1, has no DNA to confirm it. This CDR3 comprises 13 residues. CDR1 and CDR2 from the germline V gene are SGDLS and YYNGEE. CDR3 amino acids: CASSAGGADTQYF.

The chain is built from TRBV5-5 and TRBJ2-1; TCRdb names TRBD1, which stays unverified in the absence of DNA. Germline V gives CDR1 SGHKS, CDR2 YYEKEE (reference sequence). CDR3 length: 14 amino acids. The CDR3 sequence: CASSRDSDYNEQFF.

The rearrangement links TRBV12-3 or TRBV12-4 to TRBJ1-4; the D call of TRBD1 rests on TCRdb alone, since no DNA is present to check it. The CDR3 contains 14 residues. The CDR3 sequence: CASSFRGKNEKLFF.

The chain carries TRBV28 and TRBJ2-1. The germline V gene encodes CDR1 MDHEN and CDR2 SYDVKM. This CDR3 has 13 amino acids. The CDR3 sequence: CASSSPKYNEQFF.

The CDR3 here is CASSESGQGPTNQPQHF. The J gene is TRBJ1-5, the V gene TRBV10-1; TCRdb indicates TRBD1, and absent DNA this call remains unverified. The V gene's germline CDR1 is WNHNN and CDR2 SYGVQD (reference sequence). This CDR3 region has 17 residues.

V gene TRBV27 combines with J gene TRBJ2-1; there is no DNA to check the TCRdb D call of TRBD2. The germline CDR1 and CDR2 sequences are MNHEY and SMNVEV (reference sequence). The CDR3 extends over 17 amino acids. The CDR3 loop is CASSLPPGAGGPREQFF.

V gene TRBV28 combines with J gene TRBJ2-7; absent DNA, TCRdb's TRBD1 call cannot be checked. The CDR3 sequence is 14 residues long. Germline V gives CDR1 MDHEN, CDR2 SYDVKM. CDR3 sequence reads: CASNAGTDTYEQYF.

This chain links TRBV6-2 or TRBV6-3 with TRBJ2-7; TCRdb returns TRBD1, unconfirmable since there is no DNA. CDR1 MNHEY and CDR2 SVGEGT come from the germline V gene. The length of the CDR3 is 15 residues. This CDR3 is CASSYEAGASYEQYF.

CDR3 in amino acids: CAWSEGVGPDEQFF. The rearrangement uses TRBV30 and TRBJ2-1; the D gene TCRdb calls, TRBD2, cannot be checked with no DNA. Germline CDR1 reads GTSNPN; CDR2 reads SVGIG (reference sequence). The CDR3 sequence is 14 residues long. The full variable domain, completed using reference TRBV30 and TRBJ2-1, is SQTIHQWPATLVQPVGSPLSLECTVEGTSNPNLYWYRQAAGRGLQLLFYSVGIGQISSEVPQNLSASRPQDRQFILSSKKLLLSDSGFYLCAWSEGVGPDEQFFGPGTRLTVL.

The V call is TRBV7-2, the J call TRBJ2-7; there is no DNA to check the TCRdb D call of TRBD1. The CDR3 sequence is 14 residues long. Germline V gene lookup returns CDR1 SGHTA and CDR2 FQGNSA. The CDR3 loop is CASSLEGGPYEQYF.

This chain uses TRBV27 with TRBJ1-6. CDR3 size: 13 residues. Germline V CDR1 and CDR2: MNHEY, SMNVEV (reference sequence). The CDR3 protein is CARSRGLNSPLHF.

The chain joins TRBV29-1 to TRBJ2-7; the TRBD1 assignment by TCRdb is unverifiable without DNA. In germline, CDR1 is SQVTM, CDR2 ANQGSEA. CDR3 size: 15 residues. The CDR3 sequence: CSVTPTGTEGYEQYF.

The rearrangement links TRBV12-3 or TRBV12-4 to TRBJ2-3; TCRdb's D call of TRBD1 is untestable without DNA. The length of the CDR3 is 14 residues. The CDR3 sequence: CASSSTWTGDTQYF.

V usage is TRBV28 and J usage is TRBJ2-1. The CDR3 is 16 amino acids. Looked up from germline, CDR1 is MDHEN and CDR2 is SYDVKM. CDR3 residues: CASSLESGTPYNEQFF.

V gene TRBV29-1 combines with J gene TRBJ1-2. CDR1 and CDR2 (germline): SQVTM, ANQGSEA. The CDR3 is made up of 13 amino acids. CDR3 protein: CSVEVASNYGYTF.